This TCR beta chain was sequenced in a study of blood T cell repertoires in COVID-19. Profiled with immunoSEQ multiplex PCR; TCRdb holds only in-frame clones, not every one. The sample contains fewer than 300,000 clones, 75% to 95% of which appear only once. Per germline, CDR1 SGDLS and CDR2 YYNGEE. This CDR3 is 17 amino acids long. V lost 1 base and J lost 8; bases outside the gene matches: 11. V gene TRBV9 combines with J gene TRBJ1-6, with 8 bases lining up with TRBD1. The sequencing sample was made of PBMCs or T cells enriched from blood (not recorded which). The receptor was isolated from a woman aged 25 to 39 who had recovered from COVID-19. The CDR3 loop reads CASSVRIDRGDDSPLHF. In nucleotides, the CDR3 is TGTGCCAGCAGCGTAAGGATTGACAGGGGTGATGATTCACCCCTCCACTTT.